These 5 T cell receptor beta chains were all obtained from the same sample, sequenced in a study of blood T cells in healthy people across ages. For the second PCR, which ran for 7 to 11 cycles, a sample-barcoded 5' primer and a J-beta primer mix were used. TCRdb processed the 5' RACE reads anew with MiXCR; each CDR3 protein has one entry. Of about 1,500,000 distinct CDR3 sequences in the sample, roughly 40% are singletons; the top ten hold 7% to 9.5%. The sequenced material came from blood. Receptors originate from a woman younger than 35 in good health.

V is TRBV6-1 and J is TRBJ2-3, with D possibly TRBD1 on 5 matching bases. This CDR3 region has 15 residues. Per germline, CDR1 MNHNS and CDR2 SASEGT. Deletions cut 8 bases from V and 2 bases from J, with 17 bases between. CDR3 coding DNA: TGTGCCAGCGTGCGTGGCAGGGCCCACACAGATACGCAGTATTTT. It translates to CASVRGRAHTDTQYF.

The chain has TRBV23-1 and TRBJ2-1, with 8 bases aligning to TRBD1. TRBV23-1 is annotated as an ORF whose role is uncertain. This CDR3 comprises 14 residues. J lost 4 bases, V lost 7 bases, and 6 bases had no gene match. This CDR3 is CASNRGMIYNEQFF. The CDR3 DNA reads as TGCGCCAGCAACAGGGGGATGATTTACAATGAGCAGTTCTTC.

In this sample, this clonotype turned up a few times. This chain uses TRBV6-1 with TRBJ2-3, with a possible D match to TRBD2 (5 bases). The germline gives CDR1 MNHNS, CDR2 SASEGT. This CDR3 region has 12 residues. Trimming cost V 7 bases and J 2 bases, with 7 bases left between them. Written as DNA, the CDR3 is TGTGCCAGCATAGCGAACACAGATACGCAGTATTTT. Its translation: CASIANTDTQYF.

This sequence joins TRBV12-3 or TRBV12-4 and TRBJ2-1; D is unclear. Trimming removed 4 bases from V and 0 bases from J, with 13 bases in between. The CDR3 sequence is 16 residues long. CDR3 loop: CASSSPAESSYNEQFF. In nucleotides, the CDR3 is TGTGCCAGCAGTTCTCCGGCAGAAAGCTCCTACAATGAGCAGTTCTTC.

The genes are TRBV12-3 or TRBV12-4 and TRBJ2-3, with D tentatively TRBD2 (6 bases). The V end lost 5 bases, the J end lost 3 bases, and 9 bases lay between the germline ends. The CDR3 has 13 amino acids. For the CDR3, the DNA is TGTGCCAGCAGTGGGACTGAAACAGATACGCAGTATTTT. It is translated as CASSGTETDTQYF.